This is a list of T cell receptor beta chains from one sample in a study of T cell repertoires in cytomegalovirus infection. TCRdb re-derived calls from the reads in MiXCR, one entry per CDR3 protein. The profile shows some 180,000 distinct CDR3 sequences, 15% to 20% of them singletons. The sample comprised PBMCs. These TCRs come from a human donor in good health (CMV status not recorded). Some clones in this sample may be carry-over from other donors' samples. CDR3s include the opening cysteine and the closing phenylalanine or tryptophan. D genes are given only for firm matches. Some rows mark clone size as missing; the rest say once, few, many or name a class of expanded clone.

abundance: few; j_gene: TRBJ1-6; v_gene: TRBV20-1; d_gene: TRBD1; CDR3nt: TGCAGTGCTAGTCGCCTAACGGGGACAGATGATAATTCACCCCTCCACTTT; CDR3aa: CSASRLTGTDDNSPLHF
abundance: few; j_gene: TRBJ2-2; v_gene: TRBV6-5; d_gene: .; CDR3nt: TGTGCCAGCAGGACAGGGAACACCGGGGAGCTGTTTTTT; CDR3aa: CASRTGNTGELFF
abundance: many; j_gene: TRBJ1-6; v_gene: TRBV12-3/TRBV12-4; d_gene: TRBD1; CDR3nt: TGTGCCAGCAGCCGACAGGGGGGTAATTCACCCCTCCACTTT; CDR3aa: CASSRQGGNSPLHF
abundance: .; j_gene: TRBJ2-3; v_gene: TRBV10-3; d_gene: TRBD2; CDR3nt: TGTGCCATCAGTGAGATGGCTAGCGGGCCAGGCGCAGATACGCAGTATTTT; CDR3aa: CAISEMASGPGADTQYF
abundance: .; j_gene: TRBJ1-1; v_gene: TRBV5-1; d_gene: TRBD1; CDR3nt: TGCGCCAGCAGCTCGACAGGGGGATGGAGCACTGAAGCTTTCTTT; CDR3aa: CASSSTGGWSTEAFF
abundance: few; j_gene: TRBJ1-6; v_gene: TRBV20-1; d_gene: .; CDR3nt: TGCAGTGCTAAGACGACGGTGGACCGATCTTCACCCCTCCACTTT; CDR3aa: CSAKTTVDRSSPLHF
abundance: many; j_gene: TRBJ1-1; v_gene: TRBV6-1; d_gene: .; CDR3nt: TGTGCCAGTAGGGGGGCTCGCAACACTGAAGCTTTCTTT; CDR3aa: CASRGARNTEAFF
abundance: .; j_gene: TRBJ2-7; v_gene: TRBV28; d_gene: .; CDR3nt: TGTGCCAGCAGTCCCGGGACCTGGCCCTCCTACGAGCAGTACTTC; CDR3aa: CASSPGTWPSYEQYF
abundance: medium-sized; j_gene: TRBJ2-7; v_gene: TRBV12-3/TRBV12-4; d_gene: TRBD1; CDR3nt: TGTGCCAGCAGTTTAGGTCAGGGGGCGGGCGGCGAGCAGTACTTC; CDR3aa: CASSLGQGAGGEQYF
abundance: .; j_gene: TRBJ2-1; v_gene: TRBV19; d_gene: .; CDR3nt: TGTGCCAGTAGTAAAAGACAGGATTGGGACGAGCAGTTCTTC; CDR3aa: CASSKRQDWDEQFF
abundance: few; j_gene: TRBJ1-1; v_gene: TRBV20-1; d_gene: .; CDR3nt: TGCAGTGCTATTACACCCTGGGGGGGGGTGGACACTGAAGCTTTCTTT; CDR3aa: CSAITPWGGVDTEAFF
abundance: many; j_gene: TRBJ1-4; v_gene: TRBV7-2; d_gene: .; CDR3nt: TGTGCCAGCAGCTTACCGACGGTAAATGAAAAACTGTTTTTT; CDR3aa: CASSLPTVNEKLFF
abundance: many; j_gene: TRBJ1-5; v_gene: TRBV7-2; d_gene: .; CDR3nt: TGTGCCAGCAGCCAAGGGAGGGGGTTCAGCAATCAGCCCCAGCATTTT; CDR3aa: CASSQGRGFSNQPQHF
abundance: .; j_gene: TRBJ2-6; v_gene: TRBV14; d_gene: .; CDR3nt: TGTGCCAGCAGCCTTAGACACTCTGGGGCCAACGTCCTGACTTTC; CDR3aa: CASSLRHSGANVLTF
abundance: few; j_gene: TRBJ1-1; v_gene: TRBV11-2; d_gene: TRBD1; CDR3nt: TGTGCCAGCAGCTTAGATCGCAGGGGGCTAGTCACTGAAGCTTTCTTT; CDR3aa: CASSLDRRGLVTEAFF
abundance: few; j_gene: TRBJ1-2; v_gene: TRBV15; d_gene: .; CDR3nt: TGTGCCACCAGCAGAGATCTTCGAGTACAGGAGGGCTACACCTTC; CDR3aa: CATSRDLRVQEGYTF
abundance: many; j_gene: TRBJ2-1; v_gene: TRBV6-6; d_gene: TRBD2; CDR3nt: TGTGCCAGCAGTATCGGCCTCAGCGGGAGGGCCGTGAATGAGCAGTTCTTC; CDR3aa: CASSIGLSGRAVNEQFF
abundance: .; j_gene: TRBJ1-2; v_gene: TRBV7-6; d_gene: TRBD1; CDR3nt: TGTGCCAGCAGCCTTAAGGACAGGGACAACTATGGCTACACCTTC; CDR3aa: CASSLKDRDNYGYTF
abundance: .; j_gene: TRBJ1-1; v_gene: TRBV7-9; d_gene: TRBD1; CDR3nt: TGTGCCAGCAGCGTCGGGACAGCCGAAGCTTTCTTT; CDR3aa: CASSVGTAEAFF